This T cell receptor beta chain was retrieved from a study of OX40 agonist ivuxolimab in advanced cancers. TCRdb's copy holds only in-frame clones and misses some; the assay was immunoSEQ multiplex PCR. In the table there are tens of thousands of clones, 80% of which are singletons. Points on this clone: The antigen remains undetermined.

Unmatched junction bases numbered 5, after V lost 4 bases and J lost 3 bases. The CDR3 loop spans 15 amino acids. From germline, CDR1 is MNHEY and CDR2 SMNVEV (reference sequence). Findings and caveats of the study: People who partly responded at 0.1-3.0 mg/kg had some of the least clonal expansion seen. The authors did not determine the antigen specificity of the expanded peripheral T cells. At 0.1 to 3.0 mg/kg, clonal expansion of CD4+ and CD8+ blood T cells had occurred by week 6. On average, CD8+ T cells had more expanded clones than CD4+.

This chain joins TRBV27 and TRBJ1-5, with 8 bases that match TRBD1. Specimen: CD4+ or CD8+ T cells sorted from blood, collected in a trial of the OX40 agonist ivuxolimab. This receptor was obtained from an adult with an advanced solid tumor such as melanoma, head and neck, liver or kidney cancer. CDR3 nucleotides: TGTGCCAGCAGTTCCCAGGGGGCCCTCAATCAGCCCCAGCATTTT. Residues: CASSSQGALNQPQHF.